Below are 10 T cell receptor beta chains sequenced from a single sample in a study of cytomegalovirus exposure and HLA in healthy donors. Researchers ran the PCR with 60 Vbeta and 13 Jbeta primers. Data came from immunoSEQ multiplex PCR; TCRdb stores just in-frame clones and leaves some out. The table lists about 67,000 clones. The specimen was PBMCs. The receptor source for this set is a boy younger than 18 in good health and CMV-seronegative.

The rearrangement joins TRBV6-1 to TRBJ1-6; 9 nucleotides agree with TRBD1. This CDR3 has 15 residues. Per germline, CDR1 MNHNS and CDR2 SASEGT. With V trimmed by 6 bases and J by 5 bases, 5 bases remained unmatched. CDR3 amino acids: CASRKGQGNNSPLHF. The CDR3 coding sequence is TGTGCCAGCAGAAAAGGACAGGGGAATAATTCACCCCTCCACTTT.

V gene TRBV14 combines with J gene TRBJ1-1, with D uncertain. Trimming removed 1 base at V and 7 bases at J, with 16 bases between. Per germline, CDR1 SGHDN and CDR2 FVKESK. The CDR3 loop spans 15 amino acids. Written as DNA, the CDR3 is TGTGCCAGCAGCCAAGTGGCCAGCGGTTACGGTGAAGCTTTCTTT. As protein: CASSQVASGYGEAFF.

The chain joins TRBV27 to TRBJ1-3, with D perhaps TRBD1 (6 bases). The CDR3 runs to 15 residues. Germline V gene lookup returns CDR1 MNHEY and CDR2 SMNVEV (reference sequence). Trimming left V 2 bases short and J 2 bases short, with 10 bases between. CDR3 region: CASSLTGRTGNTIYF. For the CDR3, the DNA is TGTGCCAGCAGTTTAACAGGGCGAACTGGAAACACCATATATTTT.

The chain couples TRBV6-1 to TRBJ2-4; TRBD2 might be the D (5 bases). This CDR3 spans 16 amino acids. Germline loops: CDR1 MNHNS, CDR2 SASEGT. The ends were cut back, 2 bases at V and 6 bases at J, with 17 bases in the middle. The CDR3: CASSEPNRGIGNIQYF. The CDR3 DNA reads TGTGCCAGCAGTGAACCCAATCGAGGGATCGGAAACATTCAGTACTTC.

This chain joins TRBV5-4 and TRBJ2-7; 7 nucleotides align to TRBD2. Germline V gene data show CDR1 as SGHNT and CDR2 as YYREEE (reference sequence). The CDR3 loop spans 14 amino acids. Trimming removed 4 bases from V and 0 bases from J; junction bases left unmatched: 4. This CDR3 reads CASSRGEDSYEQYF. The CDR3 coding sequence is TGTGCCAGCAGCCGGGGGGAGGACTCCTACGAGCAGTACTTC.

The chain carries TRBV4-1 and TRBJ1-2, with 10 bases that match TRBD1. The V gene's germline CDR1 is MGHRA and CDR2 YSYEKL. V was pared by 0 bases and J by 8 bases, with 12 bases of the junction left unmatched. This CDR3 spans 17 amino acids. The CDR3 nucleotides read TGCGCCAGCAGCCAAGATGGAGACAGGGGGCAGAGAAACGGCTACACCTTC. Protein sequence: CASSQDGDRGQRNGYTF.

V and J are TRBV27 and TRBJ1-1; 10 bases line up with TRBD1. The CDR3 runs to 14 residues. In germline, CDR1 is MNHEY, CDR2 SMNVEV (reference sequence). V shed 5 bases, J shed 11 bases, and the junction held 11 bases outside the gene matches. CDR3 nucleotide sequence: TGTGCCAGCAGTAAACCGGGACAGGGGTTTCCGGCTTTCTTT. It codes for CASSKPGQGFPAFF.

Notes on this clone: The same CDR3 can be traced to other DNA sequences in this sample. V is TRBV19 and J is TRBJ2-7; D may be TRBD2 (5 bases). Trimming took 5 bases from V and 0 from J, leaving 11 bases between them. Germline V gene sequence: CDR1 LNHDA, CDR2 SQIVND (reference sequence). CDR3 length: 14 residues. CDR3 in amino acids: CASSLGASSYEQYF. Here the CDR3 DNA reads TGTGCCAGTAGTTTGGGAGCGAGCTCCTACGAGCAGTACTTC.

The chain combines TRBV9 with TRBJ1-2; TRBD1 is a possible D gene (6 bases). Deletions cut 3 bases from V and 4 bases from J, with 19 bases between. CDR3 length: 16 amino acids. Per the germline V gene, CDR1 is SGDLS and CDR2 is YYNGEE. CDR3 region: CASSASALTGLYGYTF. The CDR3 DNA is TGTGCCAGCAGCGCCTCGGCACTGACAGGTCTCTATGGCTACACCTTC.

The chain recombines TRBV14 with TRBJ1-6, with 10 bases matching TRBD1. Trimming at V came to 3 bases and at J to 14 bases, leaving 10 bases not matched to a gene. This CDR3 has 15 residues. CDR1 SGHDN and CDR2 FVKESK come from the germline V gene. The CDR3 is CASSHAGTGVGALHF. Written as DNA, the CDR3 is TGTGCCAGCAGCCACGCCGGGACAGGGGTGGGTGCCCTCCACTTT.